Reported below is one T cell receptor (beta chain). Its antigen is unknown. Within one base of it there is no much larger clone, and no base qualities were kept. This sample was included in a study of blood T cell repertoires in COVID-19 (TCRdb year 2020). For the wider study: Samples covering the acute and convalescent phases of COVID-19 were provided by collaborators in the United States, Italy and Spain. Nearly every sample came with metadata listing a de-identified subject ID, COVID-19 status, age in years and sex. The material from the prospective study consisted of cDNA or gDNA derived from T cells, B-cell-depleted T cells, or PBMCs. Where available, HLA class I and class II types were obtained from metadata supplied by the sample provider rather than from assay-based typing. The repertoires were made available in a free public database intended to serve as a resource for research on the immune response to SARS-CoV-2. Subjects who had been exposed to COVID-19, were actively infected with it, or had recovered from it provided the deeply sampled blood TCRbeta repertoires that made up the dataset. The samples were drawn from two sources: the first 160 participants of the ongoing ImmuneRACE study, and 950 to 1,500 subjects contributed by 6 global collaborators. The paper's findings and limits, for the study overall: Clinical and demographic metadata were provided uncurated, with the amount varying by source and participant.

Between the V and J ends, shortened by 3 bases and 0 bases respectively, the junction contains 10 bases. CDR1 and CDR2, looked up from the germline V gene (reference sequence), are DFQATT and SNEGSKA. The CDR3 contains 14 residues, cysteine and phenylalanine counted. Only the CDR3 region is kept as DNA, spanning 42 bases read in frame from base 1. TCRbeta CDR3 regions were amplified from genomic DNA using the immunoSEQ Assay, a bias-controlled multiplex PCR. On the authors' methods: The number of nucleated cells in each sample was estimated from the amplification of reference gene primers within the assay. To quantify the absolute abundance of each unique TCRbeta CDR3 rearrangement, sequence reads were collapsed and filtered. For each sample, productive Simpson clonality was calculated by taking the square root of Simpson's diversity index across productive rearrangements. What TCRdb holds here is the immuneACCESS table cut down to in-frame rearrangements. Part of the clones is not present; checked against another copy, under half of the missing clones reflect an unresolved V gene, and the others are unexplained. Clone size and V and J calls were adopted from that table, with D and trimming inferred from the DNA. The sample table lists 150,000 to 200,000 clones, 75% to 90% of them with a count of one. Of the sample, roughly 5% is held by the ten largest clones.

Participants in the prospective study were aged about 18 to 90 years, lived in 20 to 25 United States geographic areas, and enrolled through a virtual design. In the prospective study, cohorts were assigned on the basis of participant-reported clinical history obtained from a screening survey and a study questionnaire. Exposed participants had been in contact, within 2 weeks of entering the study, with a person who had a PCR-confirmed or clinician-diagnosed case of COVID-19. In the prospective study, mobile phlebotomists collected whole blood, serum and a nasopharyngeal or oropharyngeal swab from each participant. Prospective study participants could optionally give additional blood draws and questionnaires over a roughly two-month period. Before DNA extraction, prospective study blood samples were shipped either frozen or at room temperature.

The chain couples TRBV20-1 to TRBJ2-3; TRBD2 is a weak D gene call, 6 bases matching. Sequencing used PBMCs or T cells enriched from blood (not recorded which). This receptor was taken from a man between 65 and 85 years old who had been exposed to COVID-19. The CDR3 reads CSASMAGSTDTQYF. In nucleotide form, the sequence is TGCAGTGCTAGTATGGCGGGGAGCACAGATACGCAGTATTTT.